The 32 T cell receptor beta chains below were found in one sample sequenced in a study of blood T cell repertoires in COVID-19. Measured with immunoSEQ multiplex PCR; TCRdb has only the in-frame clones, and not every one. This table holds about 670,000 clones, about 90% found once. Source material: peripheral blood. These receptors all come from a woman between 18 and 30 years old with acute or convalescent COVID-19.

This chain connects TRBV20-1 to TRBJ2-5, with TRBD1 identical over 8 bases. CDR1 DFQATT and CDR2 SNEGSKA come from the germline V gene (reference sequence). CDR3 length: 13 amino acids. V was pared by 3 bases and J by 9 bases, with 9 bases of the junction left unmatched. CDR3 bases: TGCAGTGCTAGTCCCCAGGGGGCGTCTTCCCAGTACTTC. Its translation: CSASPQGASSQYF.

This clone was detected only once. V gene TRBV19 combines with J gene TRBJ2-5; D may be TRBD2 (6 bases). Trimming pared 8 bases from V and 2 bases from J, leaving 15 bases between. Germline V gene data show CDR1 as LNHDA and CDR2 as SQIVND (reference sequence). The CDR3 runs 14 residues. The CDR3 here is CASDIGGSQETQYF. DNA for the CDR3: TGTGCCAGTGATATCGGGGGATCACAAGAGACCCAGTACTTC.

This clone occurred a few times. The chain has TRBV7-2 and TRBJ1-2, with D uncertain. Germline V gene lookup returns CDR1 SGHTA and CDR2 FQGNSA. V lost 0 bases and J lost 8, with 16 bases in between. The CDR3 has 15 amino acids. CDR3 sequence (DNA): TGTGCCAGCAGCTTAGCGCGCGGGGTCTCGGCAGGCTACACCTTC. This translates into CASSLARGVSAGYTF.

The rearrangement links TRBV5-5 to TRBJ1-1; D gene uncertain. The CDR3 length is 11 residues. The V gene lost 6 bases and the J gene lost 1 base, with 4 bases spanning the gap. Germline V lookup: CDR1 SGHKS, CDR2 YYEKEE (reference sequence). CDR3 amino acids: CASTQNTEAFF. The CDR3, as DNA: TGTGCCAGCACACAGAACACTGAAGCTTTCTTT.

This clone was observed a few times. The chain joins TRBV10-3 to TRBJ2-6, with D uncertain. The V end lost 4 bases, the J end lost 0 bases, and 13 bases lay between the germline ends. CDR1 is ENHRY and CDR2 is SYGVKD in the germline V gene. The CDR3 consists of 17 residues. The CDR3 sequence: CAISVSPPSSGANVLTF. For the CDR3, the DNA is TGTGCCATCAGTGTGAGCCCTCCTAGCTCTGGGGCCAACGTCCTGACTTTC.

This chain joins TRBV7-9 and TRBJ1-1; TRBD1 might be the D (6 bases). This CDR3 has 14 residues. Germline V gene sequence: CDR1 SEHNR, CDR2 FQNEAQ (reference sequence). Trimming shortened V by 3 bases and J by 6 bases, and 14 bases separated the two germline ends. The DNA of the CDR3 is TGTGCCAGCAGCTTCACAGGGTTGGGGGCTGAAGCTTTCTTT. It encodes CASSFTGLGAEAFF.

The V gene is TRBV6-1, the J gene TRBJ2-7, with TRBD1 identical over 9 bases. This CDR3 spans 15 amino acids. V lost 3 bases and J lost 0; bases outside the gene matches: 3. Germline V gene lookup returns CDR1 MNHNS and CDR2 SASEGT. The CDR3 region is CASSETGGSSYEQYF. The CDR3 DNA sequence: TGTGCCAGCAGTGAGACAGGGGGTTCCTCCTACGAGCAGTACTTC.

V gene TRBV7-9 combines with J gene TRBJ1-6; the match to TRBD1 covers 7 bases. Germline loops: CDR1 SEHNR, CDR2 FQNEAQ (reference sequence). V lost 2 bases, J lost 8 bases, and 3 bases stayed unmatched. There are 14 residues in the CDR3. The CDR3 DNA sequence: TGTGCCAGCAGCTTACAGGGGGGCGATTCACCCCTCCACTTT. Translation gives CASSLQGGDSPLHF.

V gene TRBV5-5 combines with J gene TRBJ1-2; D is unresolved. Germline CDR1 SGHKS, CDR2 YYEKEE (reference sequence). The CDR3 runs 12 residues. V shed 0 bases and J shed 6 bases, with 6 bases lying between them. The DNA of the CDR3 is TGTGCCAGCAGCTTGGGGGCTGATGGCTACACCTTC. Protein product: CASSLGADGYTF.

The rearrangement joins TRBV11-2 to TRBJ1-2; TRBD1 matches 9 bases. Germline loops: CDR1 SGHAT, CDR2 FQNNGV. With V trimmed by 2 bases and J by 4 bases, 11 bases remained unmatched. This CDR3 is built from 17 residues. The CDR3 reads CASSLKRPGTGPYGYTF. CDR3 DNA sequence: TGTGCCAGCAGCTTAAAACGTCCCGGGACAGGGCCCTATGGCTACACCTTC.

The CDR3 nucleotides are TGCAGCGTTGAAGGTAGCGGGGATGGCTACACCTTC. Encoded protein: CSVEGSGDGYTF. This chain connects TRBV29-1 to TRBJ1-2, with D unresolved. Germline CDR1 reads SQVTM; CDR2 reads ANQGSEA. The ends were cut back, 1 base at V and 6 bases at J, with 9 bases in the middle. The CDR3 has 12 amino acids.

This clone was detected only once. The chain joins TRBV3-1 (or the pseudogene TRBV3-2) to TRBJ1-2; tentative D call: TRBD1 (6 bases). V was clipped by 6 bases and J by 3 bases, with 17 bases between them. Germline CDR1 reads LGHDT; CDR2 reads YNNKEL (reference sequence). The CDR3 runs to 15 residues. The CDR3 sequence is CASSPTGGRDYGYTF. Here the CDR3 DNA reads TGTGCCAGCAGTCCTACCGGGGGGCGCGACTATGGCTACACCTTC.

The gene calls are TRBV10-3 and TRBJ2-7, with 9 nucleotides matching TRBD1. Looked up from germline, CDR1 is ENHRY and CDR2 is SYGVKD. This CDR3 has 13 amino acids. J was trimmed by 5 bases and V by 6 bases; bases with no gene match: 5. CDR3 loop: CAIRTQGADEQYF. CDR3 DNA sequence: TGTGCCATCAGAACACAGGGGGCGGACGAGCAGTACTTC.

The chain uses TRBV5-6 and TRBJ1-1, with D uncertain. Trimming shortened V by 4 bases and J by 4 bases, and 14 bases separated the two germline ends. The CDR3 is 14 amino acids. Germline V gene sequence: CDR1 SGHDT, CDR2 YYEEEE. CDR3 in amino acids: CASSPTPTATEAFF. CDR3 nucleotide sequence: TGTGCCAGCAGCCCGACCCCAACAGCCACTGAAGCTTTCTTT.

Regarding this clone: At one end the junction does not follow the germline gene, possibly because of a read error. The chain couples TRBV7-9 to TRBJ1-3, with D unclear. Germline-derived CDR1 and CDR2 are SEHNR and FQNEAQ (reference sequence). The CDR3 is 14 residues long. The CDR3 loop is CASSLASSGNTIYF. The CDR3 DNA is TGTGCCAGCAGCCTAGCCAGCTCTGGAAACACCATATATTTT.

In nucleotides, the CDR3 is TGTGCCAGCACAAGTGACTTCTCGGCATTGTTTTTT. The encoded protein is CASTSDFSALFF. J is TRBJ1-4 and V is TRBV12-3 or TRBV12-4, with unresolved D. V was pared by 7 bases and J by 15 bases, with 18 bases between. This CDR3 contains 12 residues.

This clone was detected once. The chain links TRBV19 to TRBJ2-5; 8 positions agree with TRBD1. CDR1 and CDR2 (germline): LNHDA, SQIVND (reference sequence). V dropped 5 bases and J dropped 5; count of bases not matched to a gene: 7. This CDR3 spans 14 amino acids. CDR3 bases: TGTGCCAGTAGTCTCGGACAGGGTTTTGAGACCCAGTACTTC. Its protein is CASSLGQGFETQYF.

The rearrangement joins TRBV4-3 to TRBJ2-3, with 9 bases lining up with TRBD2. Germline V gene data show CDR1 as LGHNA and CDR2 as YSLEER. This CDR3 is built from 18 residues. Trimming cost V 1 base and J 3 bases; bases outside gene matches: 11. The DNA of the CDR3 is TGCGCCAGCAGCCAAGGTCGGCTAGCGGGGTGGGGTACAGATACGCAGTATTTT. Amino acids: CASSQGRLAGWGTDTQYF.

The V call is TRBV5-1, the J call TRBJ1-2; 8 bases are shared with TRBD1. J lost 6 bases, V lost 3 bases, and 10 bases had no gene match. CDR3 length equals 15 residues. Germline V gene data show CDR1 as SGHRS and CDR2 as YFSETQ. The CDR3 loop is CASSYGQGGSDGYTF. The DNA for the CDR3 is TGCGCCAGCAGCTACGGACAGGGAGGTAGTGATGGCTACACCTTC.

The genes are TRBV3-1 (or the pseudogene TRBV3-2) and TRBJ1-4; the D is unclear. The CDR3 is 13 residues long. The V gene's germline CDR1 is LGHDT and CDR2 YNNKEL (reference sequence). The V end was cut by 4 bases, the J end by 7 bases, with 10 bases between. The CDR3 nucleotides are TGTGCCAGCAGCCCCTGGTCGGGTGAAAAACTGTTTTTT. Protein product: CASSPWSGEKLFF.

The V and J genes are TRBV24-1 and TRBJ1-5; 9 positions match TRBD1. V shed 4 bases and J 1 base; nucleotides not matched to a gene: 4. Germline CDR1 KGHDR, CDR2 SFDVKD. CDR3 length equals 16 residues. CDR3 coding DNA: TGTGCCACCAGTGACCACGGACAGGGGAGCAATCAGCCCCAGCATTTT. Translating it yields CATSDHGQGSNQPQHF.

The chain joins TRBV6-6 to TRBJ2-2, with 14 nucleotides matching TRBD2. In germline, CDR1 is MNHNY, CDR2 SVGAGI (reference sequence). The CDR3 is 16 amino acids. Trimming removed 7 bases from V and 8 bases from J; junction bases left unmatched: 9. CDR3 in amino acids: CASIPPTSGGAGELFF. CDR3 nucleotide sequence: TGTGCCAGCATACCCCCGACTAGCGGGGGGGCGGGGGAGCTGTTTTTT.

The chain employs TRBV6-5 and TRBJ2-7, with D perhaps TRBD2 (5 bases). V gave up 0 bases and J gave up 3 bases, with 12 bases separating them. The CDR3 spans 15 residues. Germline loops: CDR1 MNHEY, CDR2 SVGAGI. DNA of the CDR3: TGTGCCAGCAGTTACTCGAGCGGACGACACTACGAGCAGTACTTC. Translating gives CASSYSSGRHYEQYF.

This rearrangement joins TRBV6-4 to TRBJ1-2; TRBD1 matches at 7 bases. Per the germline V gene, CDR1 is MRHNA and CDR2 is SNTAGT. Germline trimming cut 5 bases from V and 5 bases from J; bases unmatched to any gene: 8. The CDR3 loop spans 14 amino acids. The DNA for the CDR3 is TGTGCCAGCAGTTGGGACAGTGGAGGATATGGCTACACCTTC. Encoded protein: CASSWDSGGYGYTF.

The V and J genes are TRBV6-5 and TRBJ1-4; tentative D call: TRBD1 (6 bases). Trimming removed 6 bases from V and 4 bases from J, with 15 bases in between. Germline loops: CDR1 MNHEY, CDR2 SVGAGI. The CDR3 has 15 residues. For the CDR3, the DNA is TGTGCCAGCAGCTCTTGGACGGACAGTAATGAAAAACTGTTTTTT. Protein: CASSSWTDSNEKLFF.

The gene calls are TRBV19 and TRBJ1-2, with TRBD1 matching 11 bases. V dropped 4 bases and J dropped 2; count of bases not matched to a gene: 6. This CDR3 is built from 16 residues. Germline CDR1 reads LNHDA; CDR2 reads SQIVND (reference sequence). CDR3 region: CASSRGQGGFNYGYTF. CDR3 bases: TGTGCCAGTAGTAGGGGACAGGGGGGATTCAACTATGGCTACACCTTC. The full variable domain, rest sourced from reference TRBV19 and TRBJ1-2, is DGGITQSPKYLFRKEGQNVTLSCEQNLNHDAMYWYRQDPGQGLRLIYYSQIVNDFQKGDIAEGYSVSREKKESFPLTVTSAQKNPTAFYLCASSRGQGGFNYGYTFGSGTRLTVV.

This chain connects TRBV19 to TRBJ2-2; tentative D call: TRBD1 (6 bases). The CDR3 is made up of 19 amino acids. Looked up from germline, CDR1 is LNHDA and CDR2 is SQIVND (reference sequence). Between the trimmed V and J ends, which lost 2 bases and 3 bases, there was a span of 22 bases. The DNA of the CDR3 is TGTGCCAGTAGTATACCTCTTCGAACCGGGACACCATACACCGGGGAGCTGTTTTTT. Translation gives CASSIPLRTGTPYTGELFF.

The chain couples TRBV7-3 to TRBJ2-3; perhaps TRBD2 as D (5 bases). The CDR3 loop spans 14 amino acids. Germline V CDR1 and CDR2: SGHTA, FQGTGA. Trimming shortened V by 2 bases and J by 5 bases, and 11 bases separated the two germline ends. CDR3 coding DNA: TGTGCCAGCAGCTTAGGCGGTAGCGAAGATACGCAGTATTTT. Translating gives CASSLGGSEDTQYF.

The gene calls are TRBV2 and TRBJ2-2; 7 positions match TRBD1. From germline, CDR1 is SNHLY and CDR2 FYNNEI. The CDR3 sequence is 15 residues long. Unmatched junction bases numbered 8, after V lost 7 bases and J lost 3 bases. The CDR3 spells CASTRQGADTGELFF. The CDR3 DNA follows: TGTGCCAGCACGCGACAGGGAGCGGACACCGGGGAGCTGTTTTTT.

There are a few counts of this clone. Other nucleotide sequences in the sample specify the same CDR3. The chain combines TRBV9 with TRBJ1-3, with unresolved D. Germline V CDR1 and CDR2: SGDLS, YYNGEE. CDR3 length equals 14 residues. Trimming took 3 bases from V and 3 from J, leaving 10 bases between them. In DNA, the CDR3 is TGTGCCAGCAGCGCCAGTGGCGGTGGAAACACCATATATTTT. Amino acids: CASSASGGGNTIYF.

The chain combines TRBV6-5 with TRBJ2-5; 7 bases are a match to TRBD2. V shed 0 bases, J shed 1 base, and the junction held 2 bases outside the gene matches. The CDR3 extends over 15 amino acids. Germline V gives CDR1 MNHEY, CDR2 SVGAGI. The CDR3 region is CASSYSAGPQETQYF. In DNA, the CDR3 is TGTGCCAGCAGTTACTCAGCGGGGCCCCAAGAGACCCAGTACTTC.

Concerning this clone: Other DNA sequences in this sample translate to the same CDR3. This chain joins TRBV19 and TRBJ1-5; 7 bases align to TRBD1. Germline V gene sequence: CDR1 LNHDA, CDR2 SQIVND (reference sequence). The CDR3 is 14 residues long. V lost 4 bases and J lost 7; bases outside the gene matches: 7. The CDR3 sequence is CASSTDRVGQPQHF. CDR3 coding DNA: TGTGCCAGTAGTACTGACAGGGTGGGACAGCCCCAGCATTTT.